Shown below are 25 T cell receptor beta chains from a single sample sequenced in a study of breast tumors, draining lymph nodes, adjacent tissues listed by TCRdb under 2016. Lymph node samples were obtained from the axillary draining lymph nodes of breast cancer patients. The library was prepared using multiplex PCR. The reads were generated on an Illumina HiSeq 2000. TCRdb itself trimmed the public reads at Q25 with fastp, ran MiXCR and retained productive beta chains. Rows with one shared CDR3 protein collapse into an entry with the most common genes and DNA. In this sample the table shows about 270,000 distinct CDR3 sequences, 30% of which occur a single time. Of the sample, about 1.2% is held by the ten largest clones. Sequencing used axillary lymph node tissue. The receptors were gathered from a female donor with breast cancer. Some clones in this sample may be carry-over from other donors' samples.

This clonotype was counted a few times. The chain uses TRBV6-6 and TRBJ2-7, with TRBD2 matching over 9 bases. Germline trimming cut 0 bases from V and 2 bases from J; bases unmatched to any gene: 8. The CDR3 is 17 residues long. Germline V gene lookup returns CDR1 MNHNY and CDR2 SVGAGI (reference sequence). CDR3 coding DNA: TGTGCCAGCAGTTACTCGAATGTAGCGGGGGAGACCTACGAGCAGTACTTC. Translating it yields CASSYSNVAGETYEQYF.

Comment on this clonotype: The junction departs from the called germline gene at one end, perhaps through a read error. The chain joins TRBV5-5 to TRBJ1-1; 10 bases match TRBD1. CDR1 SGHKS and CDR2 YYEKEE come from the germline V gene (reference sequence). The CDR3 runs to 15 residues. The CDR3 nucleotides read TGCGCCAGCAGCCCGATGGACAGGGGGGACACTGAAGCTTTCTTT. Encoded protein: CASSPMDRGDTEAFF.

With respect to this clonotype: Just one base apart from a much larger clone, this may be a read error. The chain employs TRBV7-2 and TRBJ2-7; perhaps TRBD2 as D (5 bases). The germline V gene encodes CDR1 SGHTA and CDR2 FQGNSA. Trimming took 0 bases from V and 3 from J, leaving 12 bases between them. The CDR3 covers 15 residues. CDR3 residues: CASSLAVRGDYEQYF. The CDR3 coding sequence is TGTGCCAGCAGCTTAGCAGTTCGGGGTGACTACGAGCAGTACTTC. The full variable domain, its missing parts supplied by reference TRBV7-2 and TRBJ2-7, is GAGVSQSPSNKVTEKGKDVELRCDPISGHTALYWYRQSLGQGLEFLIYFQGNSAPDKSGLPSDRFSAERTGGSVSTLTIQRTQQEDSAVYLCASSLAVRGDYEQYFGPGTRLTVT.

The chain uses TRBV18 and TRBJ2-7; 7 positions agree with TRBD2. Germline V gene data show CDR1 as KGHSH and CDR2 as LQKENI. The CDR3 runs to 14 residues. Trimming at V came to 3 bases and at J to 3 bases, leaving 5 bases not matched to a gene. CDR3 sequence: CASSPLGGGYEQYF. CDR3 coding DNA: TGTGCCAGCTCACCCCTGGGGGGGGGCTACGAGCAGTACTTC.

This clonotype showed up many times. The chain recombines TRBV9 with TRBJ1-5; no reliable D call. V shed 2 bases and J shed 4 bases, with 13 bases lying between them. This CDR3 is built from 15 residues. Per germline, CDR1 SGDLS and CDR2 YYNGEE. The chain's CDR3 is CASSVGWVGNQPQHF. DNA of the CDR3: TGTGCCAGCAGCGTGGGGTGGGTGGGGAATCAGCCCCAGCATTTT.

CDR3 loop: CATRGGPNPQYF. The CDR3 nucleotides are TGTGCCACCCGGGGGGGGCCGAATCCGCAGTATTTT. This chain links TRBV24-1 with TRBJ2-3; 8 nucleotides agree with TRBD2. The CDR3 loop spans 12 amino acids. V was pared by 9 bases and J by 10 bases, with 8 bases of the junction left unmatched. Germline loops: CDR1 KGHDR, CDR2 SFDVKD.

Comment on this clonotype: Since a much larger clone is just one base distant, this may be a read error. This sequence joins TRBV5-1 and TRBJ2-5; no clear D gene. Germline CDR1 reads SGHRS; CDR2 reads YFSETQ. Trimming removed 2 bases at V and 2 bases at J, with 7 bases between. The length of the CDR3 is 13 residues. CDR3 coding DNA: TGCGCCAGCAGCTTCAGGCCTCAAGAGACCCAGTACTTC. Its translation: CASSFRPQETQYF.

CDR3 sequence reads: CASSSREADGYTF. The CDR3 DNA sequence: TGTGCCAGCAGCTCTCGGGAGGCTGATGGCTACACCTTC. The V call is TRBV28, the J call TRBJ1-2; D ambiguous. Per the germline V gene, CDR1 is MDHEN and CDR2 is SYDVKM. This CDR3 comprises 13 residues. Trimming removed 6 bases at V and 6 bases at J, with 14 bases between.

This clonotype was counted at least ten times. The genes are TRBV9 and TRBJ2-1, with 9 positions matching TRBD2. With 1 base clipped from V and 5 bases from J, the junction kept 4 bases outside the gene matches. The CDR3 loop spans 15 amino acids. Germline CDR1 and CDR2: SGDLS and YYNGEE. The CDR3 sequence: CASSVLLAGDNEQFF. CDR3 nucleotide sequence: TGTGCCAGCAGCGTATTATTAGCGGGAGACAATGAGCAGTTCTTC.

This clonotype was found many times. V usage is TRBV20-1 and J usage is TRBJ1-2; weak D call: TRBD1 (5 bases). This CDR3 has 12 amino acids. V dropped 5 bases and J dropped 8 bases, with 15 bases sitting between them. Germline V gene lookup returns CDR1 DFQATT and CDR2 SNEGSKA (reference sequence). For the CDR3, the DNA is TGCAGTGCTTCTCAGGGTTCTTTAGGCTACACCTTC. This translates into CSASQGSLGYTF.

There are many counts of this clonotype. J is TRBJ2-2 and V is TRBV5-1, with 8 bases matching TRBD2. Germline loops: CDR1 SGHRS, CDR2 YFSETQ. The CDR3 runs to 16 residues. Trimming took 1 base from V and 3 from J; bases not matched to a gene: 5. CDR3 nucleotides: TGCGCCAGCAGCTTGTGGAGCGGGAGTTACACCGGGGAGCTGTTTTTT. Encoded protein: CASSLWSGSYTGELFF.

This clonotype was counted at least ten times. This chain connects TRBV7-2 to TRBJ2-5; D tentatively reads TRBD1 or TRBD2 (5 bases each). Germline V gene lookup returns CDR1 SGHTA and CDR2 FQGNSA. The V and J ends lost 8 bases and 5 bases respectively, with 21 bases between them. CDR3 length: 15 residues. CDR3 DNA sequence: TGTGCCAGCGGCAGGACGGGACCTCCGGGGGAGACCCAGTACTTC. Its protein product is CASGRTGPPGETQYF.

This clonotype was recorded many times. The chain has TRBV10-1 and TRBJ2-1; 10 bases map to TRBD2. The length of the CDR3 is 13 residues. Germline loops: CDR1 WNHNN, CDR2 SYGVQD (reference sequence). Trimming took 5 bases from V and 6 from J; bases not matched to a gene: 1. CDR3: CASSWTSGNEQFF. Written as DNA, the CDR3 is TGCGCCAGCAGTTGGACTAGCGGCAATGAGCAGTTCTTC.

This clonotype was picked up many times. The CDR3 DNA sequence: TGCAGTGCTAGAGCGTGGTCGAGGACCCGGGGACAACCGGCGGAGACCCAGTACTTC. This codes for CSARAWSRTRGQPAETQYF. The chain is built from TRBV20-1 and TRBJ2-5; a possible D gene is TRBD1 (6 bases). The CDR3 contains 19 residues. The germline V and J ends were trimmed by 1 base and 5 bases, with 29 bases remaining between them. Germline assignment: CDR1 DFQATT and CDR2 SNEGSKA (reference sequence).

The DNA of the CDR3 is TGTGCCATCAGTGAGACAGGGGGCGCGGGGTCCTACGAGCAGTACTTC. Amino acids: CAISETGGAGSYEQYF. The chain couples TRBV10-3 to TRBJ2-7; 9 nucleotides line up with TRBD1. The CDR3 totals 16 residues. V lost 2 bases and J lost 1; bases outside the gene matches: 6. The germline V gene has CDR1 ENHRY and CDR2 SYGVKD.

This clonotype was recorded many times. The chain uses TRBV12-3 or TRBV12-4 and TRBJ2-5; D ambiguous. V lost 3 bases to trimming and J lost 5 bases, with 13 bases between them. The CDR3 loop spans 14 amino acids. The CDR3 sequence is CASSFTASRETQYF. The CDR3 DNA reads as TGTGCCAGCAGTTTCACGGCAAGTAGGGAGACCCAGTACTTC.

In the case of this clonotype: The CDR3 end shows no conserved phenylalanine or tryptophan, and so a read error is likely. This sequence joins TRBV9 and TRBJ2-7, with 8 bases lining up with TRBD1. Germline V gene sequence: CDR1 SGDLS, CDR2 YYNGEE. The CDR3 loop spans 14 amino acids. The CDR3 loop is CASSSTGQAYEQYL. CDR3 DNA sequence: TGCGCCAGCAGCTCCACGGGACAGGCTTACGAGCAGTACCTC.

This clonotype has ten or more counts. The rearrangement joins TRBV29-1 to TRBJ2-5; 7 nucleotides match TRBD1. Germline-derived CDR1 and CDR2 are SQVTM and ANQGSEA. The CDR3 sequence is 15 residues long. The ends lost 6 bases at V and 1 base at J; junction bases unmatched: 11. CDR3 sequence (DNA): TGCAGCGTAACCGCCACAGGGGCCCTCCAAGAGACCCAGTACTTC. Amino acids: CSVTATGALQETQYF.

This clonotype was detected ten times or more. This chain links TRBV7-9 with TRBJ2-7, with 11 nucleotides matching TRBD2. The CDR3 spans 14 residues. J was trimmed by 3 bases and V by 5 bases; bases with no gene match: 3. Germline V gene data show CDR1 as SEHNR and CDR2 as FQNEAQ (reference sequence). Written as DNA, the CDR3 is TGTGCCAGCAGCCTGACTAGCGGGAACTACGAGCAGTACTTC. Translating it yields CASSLTSGNYEQYF.

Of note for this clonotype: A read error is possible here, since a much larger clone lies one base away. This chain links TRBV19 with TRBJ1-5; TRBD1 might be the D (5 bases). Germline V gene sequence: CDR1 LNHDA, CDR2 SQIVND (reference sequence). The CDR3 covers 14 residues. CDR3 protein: CASGIDLGQRPQHF. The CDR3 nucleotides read TGTGCCAGTGGTATAGATCTGGGGCAGAGGCCCCAGCATTTT.

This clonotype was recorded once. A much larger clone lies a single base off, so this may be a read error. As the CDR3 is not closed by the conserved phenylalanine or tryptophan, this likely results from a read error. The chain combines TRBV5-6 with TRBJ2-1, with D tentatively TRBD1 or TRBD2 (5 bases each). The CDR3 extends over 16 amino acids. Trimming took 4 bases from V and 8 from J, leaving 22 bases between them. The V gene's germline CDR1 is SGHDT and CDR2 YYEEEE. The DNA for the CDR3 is TGTGCCAGCAGCCGAATCCGGGACGGAGGAGTGGATGAGCAGTTCTCC. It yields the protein CASSRIRDGGVDEQFS.

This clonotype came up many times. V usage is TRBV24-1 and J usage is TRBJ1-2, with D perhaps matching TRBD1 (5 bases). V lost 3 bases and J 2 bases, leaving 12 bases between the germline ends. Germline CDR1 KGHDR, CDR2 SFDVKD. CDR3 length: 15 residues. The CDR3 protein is CATSDGQGFNYGYTF. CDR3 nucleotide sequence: TGTGCCACCAGTGATGGTCAGGGATTCAACTATGGCTACACCTTC.

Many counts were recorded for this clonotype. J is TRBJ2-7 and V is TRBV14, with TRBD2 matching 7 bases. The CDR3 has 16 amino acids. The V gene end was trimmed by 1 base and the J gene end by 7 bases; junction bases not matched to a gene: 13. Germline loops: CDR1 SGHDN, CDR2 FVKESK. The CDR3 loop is CASSQGSRTSVWEQYF. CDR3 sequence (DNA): TGTGCCAGCAGCCAAGGGTCCCGAACTAGCGTATGGGAGCAGTACTTC.

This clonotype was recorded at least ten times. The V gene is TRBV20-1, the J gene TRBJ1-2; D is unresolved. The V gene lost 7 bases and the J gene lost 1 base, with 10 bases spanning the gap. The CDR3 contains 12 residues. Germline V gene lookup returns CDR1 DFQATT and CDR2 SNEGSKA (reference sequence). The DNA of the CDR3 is TGCAGTGGGGGATCCGATAACTATGGCTACACCTTC. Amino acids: CSGGSDNYGYTF.

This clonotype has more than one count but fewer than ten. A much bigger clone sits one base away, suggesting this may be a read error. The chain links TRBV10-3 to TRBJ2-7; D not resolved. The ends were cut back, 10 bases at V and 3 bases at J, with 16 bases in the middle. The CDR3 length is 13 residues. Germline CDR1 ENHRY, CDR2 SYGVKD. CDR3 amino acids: CATASDALYEQYF. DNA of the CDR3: TGTGCCACCGCTTCGGACGCACTCTACGAGCAGTACTTC.